This note documents a single TCR beta chain sequence. The data belong to a study of blood T cell repertoires in COVID-19. Turning to the study itself: Sources were T cells, B-cell-depleted T cells, or PBMCs; the material itself was cDNA or gDNA.

Generated by immunoSEQ multiplex PCR, the TCRdb table keeps only in-frame clones and is missing some. The repertoire includes roughly 170,000 clones, 88% of them detected once, and more than 25% sits in the top ten. Germline V gene data show CDR1 as KGHSH and CDR2 as LQKENI. The CDR3 runs to 15 residues. V shed 3 bases, J shed 6 bases, and the junction held 8 bases outside the gene matches. Sequencing used peripheral blood. The TCR sequence derives from a man aged 60 to 75 with acute or convalescent COVID-19. This chain joins TRBV18 and TRBJ2-7; 10 positions agree with TRBD2. CDR3: CASSPLGTSAGEQYF. The CDR3 DNA sequence: TGTGCCAGCTCACCGCTGGGGACTAGCGCAGGCGAGCAGTACTTC.